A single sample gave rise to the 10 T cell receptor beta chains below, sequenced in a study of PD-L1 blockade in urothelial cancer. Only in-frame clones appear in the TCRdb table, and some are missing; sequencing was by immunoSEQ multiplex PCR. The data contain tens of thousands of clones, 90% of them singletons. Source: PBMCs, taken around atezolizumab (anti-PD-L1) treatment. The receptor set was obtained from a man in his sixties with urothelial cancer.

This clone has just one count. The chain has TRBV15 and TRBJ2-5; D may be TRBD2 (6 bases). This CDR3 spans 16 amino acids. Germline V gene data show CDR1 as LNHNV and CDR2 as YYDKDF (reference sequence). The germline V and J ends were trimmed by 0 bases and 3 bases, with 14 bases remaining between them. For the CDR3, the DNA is TGTGCCACCAGCAGAGATGCCGGGACTCGAAAAGAGACCCAGTACTTC. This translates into CATSRDAGTRKETQYF.

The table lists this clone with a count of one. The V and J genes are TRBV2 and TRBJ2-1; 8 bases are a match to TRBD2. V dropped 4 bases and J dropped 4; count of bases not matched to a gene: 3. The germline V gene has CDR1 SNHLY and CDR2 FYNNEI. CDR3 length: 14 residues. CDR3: CASSGTSFYNEQFF. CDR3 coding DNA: TGTGCCAGCAGTGGGACTAGCTTTTACAATGAGCAGTTCTTC. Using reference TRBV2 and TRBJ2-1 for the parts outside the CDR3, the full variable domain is EPEVTQTPSHQVTQMGQEVILRCVPISNHLYFYWYRQILGQKVEFLVSFYNNEISEKSEIFDDQFSVERPDGSNFTLKIRSTKLEDSAMYFCASSGTSFYNEQFFGPGTRLTVL.

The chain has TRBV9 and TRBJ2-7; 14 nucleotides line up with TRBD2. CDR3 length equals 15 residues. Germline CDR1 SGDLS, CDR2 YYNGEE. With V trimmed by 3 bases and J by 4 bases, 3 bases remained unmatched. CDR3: CASSAGTSGSYEQYF. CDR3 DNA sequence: TGTGCCAGCAGCGCCGGGACTAGCGGGAGTTACGAGCAGTACTTC.

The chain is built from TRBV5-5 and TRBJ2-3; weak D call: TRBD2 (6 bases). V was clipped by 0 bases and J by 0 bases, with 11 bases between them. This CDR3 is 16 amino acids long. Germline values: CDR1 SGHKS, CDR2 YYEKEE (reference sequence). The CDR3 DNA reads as TGTGCCAGCAGCTTGGTTTTGCGGGGTAGCACAGATACGCAGTATTTT. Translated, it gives CASSLVLRGSTDTQYF.

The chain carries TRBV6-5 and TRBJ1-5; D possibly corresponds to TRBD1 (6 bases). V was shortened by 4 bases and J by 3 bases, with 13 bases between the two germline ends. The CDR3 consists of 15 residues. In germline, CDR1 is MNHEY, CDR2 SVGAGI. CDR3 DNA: TGTGCCAGCAGTTCGACAGGTGGGCTCAATCAGCCCCAGCATTTT. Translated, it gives CASSSTGGLNQPQHF.

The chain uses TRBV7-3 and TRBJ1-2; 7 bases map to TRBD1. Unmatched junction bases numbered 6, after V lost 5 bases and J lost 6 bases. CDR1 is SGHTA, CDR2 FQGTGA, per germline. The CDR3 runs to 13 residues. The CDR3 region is CASSTQTGNGYTF. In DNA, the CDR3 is TGTGCCAGCAGCACCCAGACAGGGAATGGCTACACCTTC.

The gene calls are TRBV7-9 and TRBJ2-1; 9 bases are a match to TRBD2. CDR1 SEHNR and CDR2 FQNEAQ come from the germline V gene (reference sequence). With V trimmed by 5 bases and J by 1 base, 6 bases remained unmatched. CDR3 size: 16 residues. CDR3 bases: TGTGCCAGCAGCCCAAACACTAGCGGGTCCTACAATGAGCAGTTCTTC. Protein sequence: CASSPNTSGSYNEQFF. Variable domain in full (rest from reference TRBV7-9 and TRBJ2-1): DTGVSQNPRHKITKRGQNVTFRCDPISEHNRLYWYRQTLGQGPEFLTYFQNEAQLEKSRLLSDRFSAERPKGSFSTLEIQRTEQGDSAMYLCASSPNTSGSYNEQFFGPGTRLTVL.

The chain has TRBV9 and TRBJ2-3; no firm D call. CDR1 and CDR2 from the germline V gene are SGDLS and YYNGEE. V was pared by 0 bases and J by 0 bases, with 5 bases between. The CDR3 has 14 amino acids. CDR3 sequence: CASSVATSTDTQYF. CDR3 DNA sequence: TGTGCCAGCAGCGTAGCAACTAGCACAGATACGCAGTATTTT.

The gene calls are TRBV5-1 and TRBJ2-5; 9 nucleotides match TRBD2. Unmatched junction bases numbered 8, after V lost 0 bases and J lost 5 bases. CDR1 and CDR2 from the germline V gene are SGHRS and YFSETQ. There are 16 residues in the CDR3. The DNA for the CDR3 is TGCGCCAGCAGCTTGGGAAGTAGCGGGAGTATGGAGACCCAGTACTTC. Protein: CASSLGSSGSMETQYF.

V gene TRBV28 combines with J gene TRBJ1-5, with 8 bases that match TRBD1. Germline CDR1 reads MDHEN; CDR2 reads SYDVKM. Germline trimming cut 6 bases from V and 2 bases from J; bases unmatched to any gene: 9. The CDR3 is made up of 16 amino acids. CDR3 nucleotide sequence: TGTGCCAGCAGCACCCTGGACAGGGTCGGCAATCAGCCCCAGCATTTT. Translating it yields CASSTLDRVGNQPQHF.